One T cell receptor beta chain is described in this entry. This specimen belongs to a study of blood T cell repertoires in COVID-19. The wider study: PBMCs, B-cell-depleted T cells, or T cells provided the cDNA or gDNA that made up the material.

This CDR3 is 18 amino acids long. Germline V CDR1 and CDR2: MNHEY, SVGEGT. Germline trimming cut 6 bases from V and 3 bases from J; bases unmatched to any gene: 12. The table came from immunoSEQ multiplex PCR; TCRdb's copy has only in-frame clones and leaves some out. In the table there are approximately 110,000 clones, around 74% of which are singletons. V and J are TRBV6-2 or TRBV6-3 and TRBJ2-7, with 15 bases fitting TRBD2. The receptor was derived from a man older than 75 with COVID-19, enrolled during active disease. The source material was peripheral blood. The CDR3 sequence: CASSDRGLAGGRNYEQYF. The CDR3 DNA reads TGTGCCAGCAGCGACAGAGGACTAGCGGGAGGGCGGAACTACGAGCAGTACTTC.